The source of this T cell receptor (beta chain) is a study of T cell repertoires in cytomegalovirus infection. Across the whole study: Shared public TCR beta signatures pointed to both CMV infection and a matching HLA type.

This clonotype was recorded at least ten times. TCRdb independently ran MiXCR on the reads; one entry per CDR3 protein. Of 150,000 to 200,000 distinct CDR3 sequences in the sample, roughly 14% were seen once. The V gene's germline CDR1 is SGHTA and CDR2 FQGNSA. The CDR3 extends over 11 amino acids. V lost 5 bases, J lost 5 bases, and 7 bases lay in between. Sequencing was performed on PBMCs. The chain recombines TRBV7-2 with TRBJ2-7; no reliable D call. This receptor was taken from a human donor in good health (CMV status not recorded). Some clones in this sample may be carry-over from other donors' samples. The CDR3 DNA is TGTGCCAGCAGCCAACATCACGAGCAGTACTTC. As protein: CASSQHHEQYF. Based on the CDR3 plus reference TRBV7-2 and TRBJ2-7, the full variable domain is GAGVSQSPSNKVTEKGKDVELRCDPISGHTALYWYRQSLGQGLEFLIYFQGNSAPDKSGLPSDRFSAERTGGSVSTLTIQRTQQEDSAVYLCASSQHHEQYFGPGTRLTVT.